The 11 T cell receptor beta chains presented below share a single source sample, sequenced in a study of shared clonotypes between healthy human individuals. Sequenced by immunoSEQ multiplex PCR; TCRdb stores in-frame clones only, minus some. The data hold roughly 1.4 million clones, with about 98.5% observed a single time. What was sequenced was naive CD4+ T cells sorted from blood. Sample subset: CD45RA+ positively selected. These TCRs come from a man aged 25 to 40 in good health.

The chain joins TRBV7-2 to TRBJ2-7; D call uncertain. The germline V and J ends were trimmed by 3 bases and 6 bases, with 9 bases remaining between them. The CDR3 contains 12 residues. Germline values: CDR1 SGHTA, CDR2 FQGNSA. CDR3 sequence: CASSFGPLEQYF. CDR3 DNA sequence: TGTGCCAGCAGCTTCGGGCCGCTCGAGCAGTACTTC.

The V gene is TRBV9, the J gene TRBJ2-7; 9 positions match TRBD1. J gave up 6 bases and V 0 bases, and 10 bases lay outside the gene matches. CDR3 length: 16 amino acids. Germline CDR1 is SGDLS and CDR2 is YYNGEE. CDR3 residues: CASSVGSGQGLREQYF. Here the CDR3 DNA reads TGTGCCAGCAGCGTAGGTTCGGGACAGGGTCTACGCGAGCAGTACTTC.

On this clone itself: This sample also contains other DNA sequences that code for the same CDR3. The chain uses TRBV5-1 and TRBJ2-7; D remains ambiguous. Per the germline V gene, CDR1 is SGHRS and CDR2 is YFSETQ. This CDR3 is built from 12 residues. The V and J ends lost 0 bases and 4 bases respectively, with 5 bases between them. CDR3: CASSLDFYEQYF. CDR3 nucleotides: TGCGCCAGCAGCTTGGATTTTTACGAGCAGTACTTC.

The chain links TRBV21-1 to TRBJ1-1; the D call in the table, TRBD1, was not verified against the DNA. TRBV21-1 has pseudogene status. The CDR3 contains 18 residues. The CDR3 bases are TGTGCCAGCAGCAAAGCGTTGACAGGGTGGTTCATGAACACTGAAGCTTTCTTT. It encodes CASSKALTGWFMNTEAFF.

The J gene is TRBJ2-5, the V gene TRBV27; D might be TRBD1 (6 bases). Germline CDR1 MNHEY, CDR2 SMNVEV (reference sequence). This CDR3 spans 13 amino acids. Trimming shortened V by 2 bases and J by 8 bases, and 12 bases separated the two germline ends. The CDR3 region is CASSLVHRATQYF. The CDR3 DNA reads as TGTGCCAGCAGTTTAGTTCACAGGGCCACCCAGTACTTC.

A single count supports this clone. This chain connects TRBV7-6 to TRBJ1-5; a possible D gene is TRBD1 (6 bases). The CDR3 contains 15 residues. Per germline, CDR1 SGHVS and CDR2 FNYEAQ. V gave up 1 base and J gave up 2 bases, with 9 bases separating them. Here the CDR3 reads CASSLGQGRNQPQHF. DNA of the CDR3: TGTGCCAGCAGCTTAGGGCAGGGGCGCAATCAGCCCCAGCATTTT.

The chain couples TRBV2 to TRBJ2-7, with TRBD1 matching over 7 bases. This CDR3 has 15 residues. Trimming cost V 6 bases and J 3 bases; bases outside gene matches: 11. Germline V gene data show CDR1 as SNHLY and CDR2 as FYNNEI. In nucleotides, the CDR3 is TGTGCCAGCAGCGCAACCCCCGGGACAGACTACGAGCAGTACTTC. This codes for CASSATPGTDYEQYF.

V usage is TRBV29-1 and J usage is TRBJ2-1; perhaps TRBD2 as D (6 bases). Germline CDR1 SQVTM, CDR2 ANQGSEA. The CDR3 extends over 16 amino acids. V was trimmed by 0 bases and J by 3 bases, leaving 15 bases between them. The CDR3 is CSVEDPRPEGYNEQFF. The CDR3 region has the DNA TGCAGCGTTGAAGATCCGAGACCGGAGGGCTACAATGAGCAGTTCTTC.

The CDR3 bases are TGTGCCACCTCGGGAGGCGGTGAGCAGTTCTTC. It yields the protein CATSGGGEQFF. The V gene is TRBV25-1, the J gene TRBJ2-1; 7 bases are a match to TRBD2. Germline CDR1 reads MGHDK; CDR2 reads SYGVNS. This CDR3 is 11 amino acids long. Trimming cost V 10 bases and J 9 bases; bases outside gene matches: 6.

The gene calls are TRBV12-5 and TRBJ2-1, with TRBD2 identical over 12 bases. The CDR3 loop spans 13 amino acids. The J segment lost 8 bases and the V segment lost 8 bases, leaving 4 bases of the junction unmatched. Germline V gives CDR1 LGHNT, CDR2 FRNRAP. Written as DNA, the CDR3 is TGTGCTAGTCTGACTAGCGGGAGTGATGAGCAGTTCTTC. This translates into CASLTSGSDEQFF.

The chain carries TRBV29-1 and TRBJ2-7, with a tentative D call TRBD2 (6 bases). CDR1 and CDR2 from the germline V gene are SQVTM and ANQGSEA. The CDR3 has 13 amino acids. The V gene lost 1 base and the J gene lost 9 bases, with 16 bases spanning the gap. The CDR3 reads CSVEGLSMGGQYF. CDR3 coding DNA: TGCAGCGTTGAAGGGTTATCCATGGGGGGGCAGTACTTC.